A single sample gave rise to the 2 T cell receptor beta chains below, sequenced in a study of shared clonotypes between healthy human individuals. The table came from immunoSEQ multiplex PCR; TCRdb's copy has only in-frame clones and leaves some out. The repertoire has about 990,000 clones, approximately 80% of them found once; the top ten carry under 0.8%. The material sequenced was memory CD4+ T cells from PBMCs. As for subset: CD45RA-negative fraction. These receptors were collected from a man younger than 30 in good health. Some clones in this sample may be carry-over from other donors' samples.

The chain employs TRBV5-4 and TRBJ2-1; the D gene is possibly TRBD1 (5 bases). CDR1 and CDR2 (germline): SGHNT, YYREEE (reference sequence). The V gene lost 0 bases and the J gene lost 7 bases, with 14 bases spanning the gap. The CDR3 totals 15 residues. In DNA form, the CDR3 reads TGTGCCAGCAGCTTGGCCAGGGTCTATGGGAATGAGCAGTTCTTC. This gives the protein CASSLARVYGNEQFF.

The chain employs TRBV6-1 and TRBJ2-7, with 12 nucleotides matching TRBD2. The germline V gene encodes CDR1 MNHNS and CDR2 SASEGT. After removal of 3 bases from V and 3 bases from J, the junction contained 6 bases not matched to a gene. This CDR3 has 16 amino acids. Here the CDR3 reads CASSDHRTSGIYEQYF. DNA for the CDR3: TGTGCCAGCAGTGACCATCGGACTAGCGGGATCTACGAGCAGTACTTC.